These 12 T cell receptor beta chains originate from one sample sequenced in a study of T cell repertoires in cytomegalovirus infection. Their specific antigens are unknown. Each CDR3 protein gets one entry after TCRdb re-called the reads with MiXCR. The data show about 60,000 distinct CDR3 sequences, 33% seen once. The material sequenced was PBMCs, sequenced either directly or after in vitro stimulation (not recorded which). These receptors all come from a human donor in good health (CMV status not recorded). Some clones in this sample may be carry-over from other donors' samples.

This chain connects TRBV19 to TRBJ1-1; weak D call: TRBD1 (6 bases). This CDR3 has 12 residues. Trimming left V 6 bases short and J 4 bases short, with 9 bases between. From germline, CDR1 is LNHDA and CDR2 SQIVND (reference sequence). CDR3 loop: CASRQGPTEAFF. For the CDR3, the DNA is TGTGCCAGTAGACAGGGCCCCACTGAAGCTTTCTTT. Combining the CDR3 with reference TRBV19 and TRBJ1-1 gives the whole variable domain DGGITQSPKYLFRKEGQNVTLSCEQNLNHDAMYWYRQDPGQGLRLIYYSQIVNDFQKGDIAEGYSVSREKKESFPLTVTSAQKNPTAFYLCASRQGPTEAFFGQGTRLTVV.

This clonotype was recorded once. The chain is built from TRBV2 and TRBJ2-5, with 8 bases matching TRBD2. The germline CDR1 and CDR2 sequences are SNHLY and FYNNEI. This CDR3 comprises 14 residues. Losses at the gene ends were 5 bases for V and 4 bases for J; bases not matched to a gene: 6. The CDR3 coding sequence is TGTGCCAGCAGTACCGACCGGGGGGGAGAGACCCAGTACTTC. It is translated as CASSTDRGGETQYF.

The CDR3 protein is CASSWQTNYGYTF. In DNA, the CDR3 is TGTGCCAGCAGTTGGCAGACCAACTATGGCTACACCTTC. The gene calls are TRBV6-6 and TRBJ1-2; no clear D gene. V shed 4 bases and J shed 2 bases, with 8 bases lying between them. Germline CDR1 is MNHNY and CDR2 is SVGAGI (reference sequence). This CDR3 region has 13 residues.

The table lists this clonotype with a few counts. This sequence joins TRBV10-2 and TRBJ2-1, with D unclear. With 9 bases removed from V and 5 bases from J, the gap between germline ends came to 8 bases. The CDR3 extends over 11 amino acids. The germline CDR1 and CDR2 sequences are WSHSY and SAAADI. The CDR3 DNA follows: TGCGCCAGTGGGATCGACAATGAGCAGTTCTTC. It yields the protein CASGIDNEQFF.

The chain couples TRBV5-4 to TRBJ2-3, with no clear D. Between the trimmed V and J ends, which lost 0 bases and 6 bases, there was a span of 11 bases. Germline lookup yields CDR1 SGHNT and CDR2 YYREEE (reference sequence). The CDR3 loop spans 14 amino acids. The CDR3 DNA reads as TGTGCCAGCAGCTTGGTGGATGAGTGGGATACGCAGTATTTT. Amino acids: CASSLVDEWDTQYF.

In its sample, this clonotype was seen many times. This chain joins TRBV7-2 and TRBJ2-5; a possible D gene is TRBD2 (6 bases). Germline V gene data show CDR1 as SGHTA and CDR2 as FQGNSA. This CDR3 has 17 amino acids. V was pared by 0 bases and J by 5 bases, with 19 bases between. The CDR3 here is CASSLAYLGQGGETQYF. The CDR3, as DNA: TGTGCCAGCAGCTTAGCCTACTTGGGGCAGGGAGGTGAGACCCAGTACTTC.

The chain couples TRBV20-1 to TRBJ1-1; D ambiguous. The CDR3 length is 13 residues. Trimming stripped 5 bases from V and 3 bases from J, with 13 bases between. Germline V gene sequence: CDR1 DFQATT, CDR2 SNEGSKA (reference sequence). CDR3 bases: TGCAGTGCTCGCCGACTTACGGACACTGAAGCTTTCTTT. It yields the protein CSARRLTDTEAFF.

Points on this clonotype: This may come from a read error, since a much larger clone is one base off. The chain uses TRBV7-9 and TRBJ1-3; 7 bases fit TRBD1. From germline, CDR1 is SEHNR and CDR2 FQNEAQ (reference sequence). This CDR3 is built from 14 residues. Germline trimming cut 10 bases from V and 2 bases from J; bases unmatched to any gene: 8. The CDR3 protein is CANSPQGAGNTIYF. The DNA of the CDR3 is TGTGCCAACAGTCCTCAGGGGGCTGGAAACACCATATATTTT.

This clonotype occurred a few times. The V and J genes are TRBV6-2 or TRBV6-3 and TRBJ1-1; possible D gene TRBD1, 5 bases. Germline V gene lookup returns CDR1 MNHEY and CDR2 SVGEGT. This CDR3 is built from 13 residues. Trimming took 5 bases from V and 5 from J, leaving 12 bases between them. CDR3 coding DNA: TGTGCCAGCAGTCCCGCGGGGGAAACTGAAGCTTTCTTT. This sequence encodes CASSPAGETEAFF.

This clonotype was found many times. The J gene is TRBJ2-1, the V gene TRBV28, with unresolved D. Germline V lookup: CDR1 MDHEN, CDR2 SYDVKM. This CDR3 is built from 14 residues. Between the trimmed V and J ends, which lost 6 bases and 1 base, there was a span of 10 bases. CDR3 sequence reads: CASRPRRSYNEQFF. DNA for the CDR3: TGTGCCAGCAGGCCCCGTAGGTCCTACAATGAGCAGTTCTTC.

This clonotype was detected only a few times. The chain joins TRBV7-6 to TRBJ2-7, with D unclear. Between the trimmed V and J ends, which lost 4 bases and 1 base, there was a span of 11 bases. This CDR3 is built from 14 residues. The V gene's germline CDR1 is SGHVS and CDR2 FNYEAQ. Here the CDR3 reads CASSYRTDSYEQYF. CDR3 sequence (DNA): TGTGCCAGCAGCTACCGGACGGATTCCTACGAGCAGTACTTC.

This clonotype appeared many times. The chain is built from TRBV7-2 and TRBJ2-7; D not resolved. V gave up 0 bases and J gave up 3 bases, with 9 bases separating them. CDR1 is SGHTA and CDR2 is FQGNSA in the germline V gene. This CDR3 region has 14 residues. The CDR3 nucleotides read TGTGCCAGCAGCTTAGCGCTTGCGAACTACGAGCAGTACTTC. Translating gives CASSLALANYEQYF.